This T cell receptor beta chain appears in the sequencing data of a study of blood T cells in healthy people across ages (dated by TCRdb to between 2015 and 2016). Some background on the complete study: In model experiments, template switching captured about one uniquely barcoded TCR beta cDNA molecule for every two T cells. To track age-related changes in TCR beta repertoire diversity, the study relied on deep sequencing normalized with unique cDNA molecular identifiers. Donors were grouped into four age groups: young (average about 15 years), middle-aged (around 39), aged (approximately 67) and long-lived (just over 80). Two additional independent replicas of 1 million unique cDNA reads from the same blood draw were analyzed for two donors (one aged 18 to 30 and one aged 80 or older).

Systemically healthy Caucasian individuals from Russia, approximately 39 in total and aged roughly 6 to 100 years, were included as donors. Each donor gave ten milliliters of peripheral blood, collected into EDTA-treated Vacutainer tubes. Ficoll-Paque density-gradient centrifugation was used to isolate PBMCs, with at least 6.5 million per sample. Trizol reagent was used to extract total RNA from PBMCs, with at least 6 micrograms per sample. For every donor, flow cytometry on a PBMC aliquot measured the percentage of naive CD45RAhigh/CD27high T cells. V is cut back by 2 bases and J by 3 bases, with 4 bases in the junction unmatched. Taken from cysteine to phenylalanine, the CDR3 has 15 residues. The retained sequence is limited to the CDR3, 45 bases, with the frame set at the first base. The germline V gene encodes CDR1 SGHAT and CDR2 FQNNGV. This clonotype appeared a few times. The antigen it binds to is not known. No base quality information exists; no much larger clone differs at one position.

The library was produced with 5' RACE. TCRdb records Illumina HiSeq 2500 as the sequencer. A second PCR of about 7 to 12 cycles was run with a J-beta primer mix and a sample-barcoded 5' primer. A unique molecular identifier was introduced onto each TCR beta cDNA molecule by a template-switch 5' adaptor carrying 12 random nucleotides. At least 2.5 million CDR3-containing paired-end reads were obtained from each sample. First-strand cDNA was synthesized from all RNA with the Mint cDNA synthesis kit, primed by a TRBC-specific oligonucleotide. Following uracil-DNA glycosylase treatment, all cDNA underwent a first 18-cycle PCR with the universal primers M1SS and BC2_uni_R. Concerning the study's data processing: For normalization, 1 million high-quality reads, each with a distinct molecular identifier, were randomly selected from each sample. Instead of being binned into consensus sequences, reads with shared molecular identifiers were discarded. MiTCR, run with a Q25 quality threshold and the strictest error-elimination algorithm, handled CDR3 identification, clonotype clustering and error correction. A nonparametric unseen species model with Euler transformation was used to estimate lower-bound total TCR beta diversity. In TCRdb, the public reads were trimmed at Q25 with fastp and aligned with MiXCR, with productive beta chains retained. Merged by CDR3 protein, the rows form single entries marked with the most common genes and DNA. The authors' filters were not applied to this entry. The table for this sample lists about 720,000 distinct CDR3 sequences; 20% to 30% of them were counted only once. Approximately 3.7% of the sample rests with the top ten.

Overall study results and their limits: Estimates of total diversity from one million sequenced T cells were regarded as lower bounds and underestimates. There was a strong correlation between observed TCR beta diversity and the percentage of naive T cells measured by flow cytometry. Compared with the aged group, the long-lived group had more naive CD4+ T cells, fewer expanded clones and increased TCR diversity, a pattern suggesting age selection. The CMV infection status of donors was not known, potentially confounding age-related changes in expanded clonotypes. As age increased, observed TCR beta diversity per million T cells dropped in a roughly linear way, and a significant reduction was already evident by age 40. Because profiling used bulk unsorted PBMCs, naive and antigen-experienced compartments could not be compared conclusively.

This sample also appeared in a second study, on T cells of mothers and their children. Taken from the second paper: The donors were nine systemically healthy Caucasian individuals, made up of three mothers and their six children. cDNA synthesis used all of the extracted RNA, with 1.5 ug of RNA in each 15 ul reaction. Sample barcodes and 2-4 random nucleotides were added via the M1S primer in the second PCR. More than 9.5 million TCR beta CDR3 reads were obtained from each mother, and 2.5 million to 3.5 million reads were obtained from each child. In both related and unrelated pairs, thymic selection shapes the output of TCR recombination in a similar way, with inherited differences having only a minor effect. Normalized repertoire overlap was always found to be slightly, but never significantly, higher in related mother-child pairs than in unrelated mother-child pairs. Persistent microchimeric T cell clones were not detected, at a sensitivity of about 100 clones per million clonotypes. The study used deep NGS to compare TCR beta repertoires of mothers and children, seeking features distinguishing related mother-child pairs from unrelated individuals. Mothers averaged approximately 40 +/- 4 years of age and children averaged about 10 +/- 4 years. After adapter ligation with NEBNext reagents, the libraries were sequenced on Illumina HiSeq 2000 with 100+100 nt paired-end reads. To avoid cross-contamination, the mother libraries and the child libraries were prepared a month apart and sequenced in separate runs. For each donor, somewhere between about 450,000 and 2,000,000 distinct TCR beta clonotypes were identified. Naive TCR beta clonotypes were estimated from low-frequency clonotypes matched to each donor's FACS-determined naive share, without sorting.

The chain uses TRBV11-2 and TRBJ2-1; the central 7 bases match TRBD2. The receptor's source is a boy aged 5-17 years in good health. The sample taken for sequencing was blood. The CDR3 reads as follows: CASSLPSGRYNEQFF. DNA sequence: TGTGCCAGCAGCTTACCTAGCGGCCGCTACAATGAGCAGTTCTTC.